This T cell receptor beta chain was sequenced in a study of siplizumab effects on memory and regulatory T cells. Approximately 98,000 TCR templates per sample were assayed. The protocol was immunoSEQ multiplex PCR, while the TCRdb copy is restricted to in-frame clones and leaves out a portion. This table has roughly 80,000 clones, roughly 90% appearing once. The source of this sequence is a human donor in good health. The specimen sequenced was Tregs sorted from blood.

The CDR3: CASSVGPVANTEAFF. The CDR3 region has the DNA TGTGCCAGCAGCGTAGGGCCAGTTGCGAACACTGAAGCTTTCTTT. V usage is TRBV9 and J usage is TRBJ1-1; the D is unclear. V lost 0 bases and J 1 base, leaving 10 bases between the germline ends. Germline assignment: CDR1 SGDLS and CDR2 YYNGEE. This CDR3 is built from 15 residues.